The rows below give T cell receptor beta chains drawn from one sample of a study of blood T cell repertoires in COVID-19. The protocol was immunoSEQ multiplex PCR, while the TCRdb copy is restricted to in-frame clones and leaves out a portion. Of a few hundred thousand clones in the sample, around 83% are singletons; the top ten hold about 5%. Source material: PBMCs or T cells enriched from blood (not recorded which). These receptors came from a woman aged 50 to 60 who had recovered from COVID-19. Each CDR3 is given with its conserved first and last residue. The order of the fields is V gene, J gene, CDR3 protein.

TRBV5-6	TRBJ1-2	CASSFQLTGQGYTF
TRBV3-1/TRBV3-2	TRBJ1-2	CASSRTGGEDYGYTF
TRBV27	TRBJ2-5	CASSFLRGRGETQYF
TRBV30	TRBJ1-2	CAWRGTYGYTF
TRBV19	TRBJ2-4	CASSPAGTPQGNIQYF
TRBV10-2	TRBJ1-1	CASSESGGLGTEAFF
TRBV2	TRBJ1-1	CASSATGDTEAFF
TRBV5-1	TRBJ2-1	CASSLQGAVANNEQFF
TRBV11-1	TRBJ1-2	CASSLGLPGQAYGYTF
TRBV7-2	TRBJ1-1	CASSLFGRYTEAFF
TRBV7-2	TRBJ2-7	CASSLGGPSSYEQYF
TRBV19	TRBJ1-6	CASSLYRVGFGSPLHF
TRBV5-1	TRBJ2-1	CASSGKRGASYNEQFF
TRBV3-1/TRBV3-2	TRBJ1-3	CASSEGSGAGNTIYF
TRBV7-8	TRBJ2-2	CASSRGTSGYTGELFF
TRBV3-1/TRBV3-2	TRBJ1-1	CASGKGARDTEAFF
TRBV7-2	TRBJ2-1	CASSPLGGGLEQFF
TRBV27	TRBJ2-7	CASSPLSAYEQYF
TRBV7-9	TRBJ2-5	CASSLPTGRGWETQYF
TRBV10-3	TRBJ1-2	CAISGEATGNYGYTF
TRBV6-5	TRBJ2-2	CASTPVFVTGELFF